One sample yielded the 17 T cell receptor beta chains listed below, sequenced in a study of T-cell reconstitution after alpha-beta-depleted transplantation in children. The TCRbeta library incorporated unique molecular identifiers. From the PCR reads, TCRdb called clonotypes with MiXCR, one entry per CDR3 protein. The table shows 250,000 to 300,000 distinct CDR3 sequences, with about 9.4% occurring only once. The specimen was PBMCs, collected before TCRalphabeta/CD19-depleted stem cell transplant. These receptor sequences come from a boy under two years old with acute myeloid leukemia, due to receive a stem cell transplant.

A word on this clonotype: A read error may be the cause here, since a much bigger clone is one base away. This rearrangement joins TRBV10-3 to TRBJ2-3; 12 bases are a match to TRBD2. Germline-derived CDR1 and CDR2 are ENHRY and SYGVKD. The CDR3 totals 19 residues. Unmatched junction bases numbered 15, after V lost 6 bases and J lost 2 bases. The CDR3 loop reads CAISSLAGGPVSATDTQYF. The CDR3 DNA reads TGTGCCATCAGCTCTCTAGCGGGAGGGCCGGTCTCTGCCACAGATACGCAGTATTTT.

The chain couples TRBV11-2 to TRBJ2-7; TRBD1 is a possible D gene (8 bases). V lost 4 bases, J lost 0 bases, and 25 bases lay in between. CDR1 and CDR2 from the germline V gene are SGHAT and FQNNGV. The CDR3 sequence is 19 residues long. CDR3 in amino acids: CASSSASGRQGRASYEQYF. The CDR3 nucleotides read TGTGCCAGCAGCTCCGCTTCCGGCCGACAGGGGAGGGCCTCCTACGAGCAGTACTTC. Drawing the rest from reference TRBV11-2 and TRBJ2-7, the complete variable domain is EAGVAQSPRYKIIEKRQSVAFWCNPISGHATLYWYQQILGQGPKLLIQFQNNGVVDDSQLPKDRFSAERLKGVDSTLKIQPAKLEDSAVYLCASSSASGRQGRASYEQYFGPGTRLTVT.

The sample holds many counts of this clonotype. This chain connects TRBV25-1 to TRBJ2-1, with D perhaps TRBD1 (5 bases). Trimming shortened V by 2 bases and J by 8 bases, and 19 bases separated the two germline ends. CDR1 and CDR2 from the germline V gene are MGHDK and SYGVNS. The CDR3 runs 16 residues. The CDR3 protein is CASSELAGLRGDEQFF. The CDR3 nucleotides are TGTGCCAGCAGTGAACTGGCAGGGCTAAGAGGAGATGAGCAGTTCTTC.

The V and J genes are TRBV2 and TRBJ2-2; possibly TRBD2 for D (5 bases). V was shortened by 5 bases and J by 7 bases, with 14 bases between the two germline ends. Germline-derived CDR1 and CDR2 are SNHLY and FYNNEI. The CDR3 runs 14 residues. The chain's CDR3 is CASSIAGLVGELFF. The CDR3 coding sequence is TGTGCCAGCAGTATAGCCGGACTCGTCGGGGAGCTGTTTTTT.

The table lists this clonotype with many counts. The chain joins TRBV12-3 or TRBV12-4 to TRBJ2-1; maybe TRBD1 (6 bases). The length of the CDR3 is 14 residues. The V end was cut by 6 bases, the J end by 2 bases, with 11 bases between. The CDR3 loop is CASRDGTPYNEQFF. DNA for the CDR3: TGTGCCAGCAGGGACGGGACACCCTACAATGAGCAGTTCTTC.

This clonotype has just a few counts. V and J are TRBV2 and TRBJ2-3; D ambiguous. The CDR3 has 14 amino acids. Germline V lookup: CDR1 SNHLY, CDR2 FYNNEI. Trimming took 6 bases from V and 1 from J, leaving 11 bases between them. CDR3 nucleotide sequence: TGTGCCAGCAGGATAGGATTGGGCACAGATACGCAGTATTTT. It codes for CASRIGLGTDTQYF.

This clonotype was recorded many times. This chain connects TRBV12-3 or TRBV12-4 to TRBJ2-5, with D possibly TRBD1 on 6 matching bases. V lost 3 bases, J lost 5 bases, and 13 bases lay in between. The length of the CDR3 is 14 residues. This CDR3 is CASSFGQMGETQYF. CDR3 bases: TGTGCCAGCAGTTTCGGACAGATGGGGGAGACCCAGTACTTC.

This chain joins TRBV19 and TRBJ2-6, with TRBD2 as a possible D gene (6 bases). The CDR3 runs 22 residues. CDR1 and CDR2 (germline): LNHDA, SQIVND (reference sequence). Trimming shortened V by 7 bases and J by 0 bases, and 31 bases separated the two germline ends. CDR3 loop: CASKYSFRGRLATGSGANVLTF. The CDR3, as DNA: TGTGCCAGTAAATATTCGTTCCGGGGACGTCTAGCGACCGGCTCTGGGGCCAACGTCCTGACTTTC.

This clonotype came up many times. The V call is TRBV7-9, the J call TRBJ2-1, with D uncertain. The CDR3 covers 16 residues. The V gene lost 0 bases and the J gene lost 3 bases, with 12 bases spanning the gap. Per germline, CDR1 SEHNR and CDR2 FQNEAQ (reference sequence). CDR3 nucleotides: TGTGCCAGCAGCTTAGCGGTGGAGACGGTCTACAATGAGCAGTTCTTC. Residues: CASSLAVETVYNEQFF.

The V gene is TRBV11-3, the J gene TRBJ2-7, with 8 bases fitting TRBD1. The CDR3 consists of 15 residues. CDR1 is SGHNT, CDR2 YENEEA, per germline. V was clipped by 4 bases and J by 3 bases; unmatched bases: 8. CDR3 nucleotides: TGTGCCAGCAGCTCCAGGACAGGGTGGAACTACGAGCAGTACTTC. Its protein is CASSSRTGWNYEQYF. Drawing the rest from reference TRBV11-3 and TRBJ2-7, the complete variable domain is EAGVVQSPRYKIIEKKQPVAFWCNPISGHNTLYWYLQNLGQGPELLIRYENEEAVDDSQLPKDRFSAERLKGVDSTLKIQPAELGDSAVYLCASSSRTGWNYEQYFGPGTRLTVT.

This clonotype came up a few times. The J gene is TRBJ2-2, the V gene TRBV2, with 11 bases lining up with TRBD2. This CDR3 contains 18 residues. V dropped 10 bases and J dropped 0; count of bases not matched to a gene: 13. The germline gives CDR1 SNHLY, CDR2 FYNNEI. CDR3 region: CAILSPGLAVPNTGELFF. The CDR3 region has the DNA TGTGCCATCTTGTCCCCGGGACTAGCGGTGCCGAACACCGGGGAGCTGTTTTTT. The variable domain in full, with the rest retrieved from reference TRBV2 and TRBJ2-2, is EPEVTQTPSHQVTQMGQEVILRCVPISNHLYFYWYRQILGQKVEFLVSFYNNEISEKSEIFDDQFSVERPDGSNFTLKIRSTKLEDSAMYFCAILSPGLAVPNTGELFFGEGSRLTVL.

This clonotype was recorded at least ten times. The gene calls are TRBV5-1 and TRBJ2-1, with 10 bases identical to TRBD1. CDR1 SGHRS and CDR2 YFSETQ come from the germline V gene. The CDR3 totals 15 residues. J lost 3 bases, V lost 2 bases, and 2 bases had no gene match. Here the CDR3 reads CASSFGDRGYNEQFF. DNA for the CDR3: TGCGCCAGCAGCTTTGGGGACAGGGGCTACAATGAGCAGTTCTTC.

This clonotype was detected many times. The rearrangement joins TRBV5-1 to TRBJ2-2, with D perhaps assigned TRBD1 or TRBD2 (5 bases each). V lost 0 bases to trimming and J lost 4 bases, with 13 bases between them. Germline values: CDR1 SGHRS, CDR2 YFSETQ. CDR3 length equals 16 residues. DNA for the CDR3: TGCGCCAGCAGCTTGGGGCCCCGGGGCCCCACCGGGGAGCTGTTTTTT. It specifies CASSLGPRGPTGELFF.

This clonotype has only a few counts. This chain joins TRBV2 and TRBJ2-2; unclear D gene. V shed 8 bases and J shed 5 bases, with 18 bases lying between them. The CDR3 loop spans 15 amino acids. The germline V gene has CDR1 SNHLY and CDR2 FYNNEI. CDR3 nucleotide sequence: TGTGCCAGCTCCAATACTGTCCTAGGAACCGGGGAGCTGTTTTTT. It yields the protein CASSNTVLGTGELFF.

This clonotype was seen repeatedly, ten times or more. V and J are TRBV12-3 or TRBV12-4 and TRBJ2-7, with 13 bases matching TRBD2. The CDR3 is 16 residues long. J was trimmed by 5 bases and V by 4 bases; bases with no gene match: 8. Here the CDR3 DNA reads TGTGCCAGCAGTTCCTGGACTAGCGGGAGTCCCAACGAGCAGTACTTC. This sequence encodes CASSSWTSGSPNEQYF.

This clonotype was counted ten times or more. The chain employs TRBV4-3 and TRBJ2-3; TRBD2 agrees at 13 bases. After removal of 1 base from V and 1 base from J, the junction contained 5 bases not matched to a gene. Germline V gives CDR1 LGHNA, CDR2 YSLEER. The CDR3 length is 18 residues. CDR3 region: CASSQGTSGRRGTDTQYF. CDR3 nucleotide sequence: TGCGCCAGCAGCCAAGGGACTAGCGGGAGACGGGGCACAGATACGCAGTATTTT.

This clonotype was counted ten times or more. The V and J genes are TRBV5-8 and TRBJ2-7; 10 nucleotides agree with TRBD1. This CDR3 is built from 15 residues. Losses at the gene ends were 1 base for V and 2 bases for J; bases not matched to a gene: 3. Germline V CDR1 and CDR2: SGHTS, YDEGEE. CDR3 sequence (DNA): TGTGCCAGCAGCTTGCCCGGGACAGGGGCCTACGAGCAGTACTTC. It specifies CASSLPGTGAYEQYF. Drawing the rest from reference TRBV5-8 and TRBJ2-7, the complete variable domain is EAGVTQSPTHLIKTRGQQATLRCSPISGHTSVYWYQQALGLGLQFLLWYDEGEERNRGNFPPRFSGRQFPNYSSELNVNALELEDSALYLCASSLPGTGAYEQYFGPGTRLTVT.